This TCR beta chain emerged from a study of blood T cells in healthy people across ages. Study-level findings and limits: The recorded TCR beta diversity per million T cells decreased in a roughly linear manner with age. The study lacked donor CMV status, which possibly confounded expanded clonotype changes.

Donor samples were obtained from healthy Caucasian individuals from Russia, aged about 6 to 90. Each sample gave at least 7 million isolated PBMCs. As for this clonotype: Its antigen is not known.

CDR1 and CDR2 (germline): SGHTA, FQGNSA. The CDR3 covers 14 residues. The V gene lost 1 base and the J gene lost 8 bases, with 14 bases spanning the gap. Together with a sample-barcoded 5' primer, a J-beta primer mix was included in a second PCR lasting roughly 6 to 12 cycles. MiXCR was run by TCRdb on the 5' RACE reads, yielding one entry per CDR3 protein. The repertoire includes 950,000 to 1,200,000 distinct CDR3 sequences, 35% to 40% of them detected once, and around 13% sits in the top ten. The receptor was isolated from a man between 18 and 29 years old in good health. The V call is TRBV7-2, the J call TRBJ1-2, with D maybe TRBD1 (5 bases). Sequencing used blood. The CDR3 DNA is TGTGCCAGCAGCTTAGGGGCAGGGTTCTGCGGCTACACCTTC. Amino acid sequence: CASSLGAGFCGYTF.